Below, 9 T cell receptor beta chains from the same sample are listed, as sequenced in a study of OX40 agonist ivuxolimab in advanced cancers. Preparation of the library involved the immunoSEQ multiplex PCR assay. This immuneACCESS table, as held by TCRdb, lists in-frame sequences with V and J called but not all clones. Of the missing ones, under half trace to an unresolved V gene in checked studies; the others have no known cause. The sample table holds fewer than 120,000 clones, of which 89% were seen once. The top ten constitute less than 0.35% of the sample. The specimen comprised CD4+ or CD8+ T cells sorted from blood, sampled in a trial of the OX40 agonist ivuxolimab. All receptors derive from an adult with an advanced solid tumor such as melanoma, head and neck, liver or kidney cancer.

The CDR3, as DNA: TGCGCCAGCAGCTTAAACCAGGGGACCTACTCCTACGAGCAGTACTTC. This encodes CASSLNQGTYSYEQYF. The chain couples TRBV5-1 to TRBJ2-7; TRBD1 might be the D (6 bases). The V and J ends lost 2 bases and 0 bases respectively, with 15 bases between them. The CDR3 is 16 residues long. Per the germline V gene, CDR1 is SGHRS and CDR2 is YFSETQ.

V usage is TRBV7-2 and J usage is TRBJ1-1; 7 bases are shared with TRBD1. This CDR3 comprises 13 residues. Looked up from germline, CDR1 is SGHTA and CDR2 is FQGNSA. J was trimmed by 7 bases and V by 5 bases; bases with no gene match: 7. Here the CDR3 DNA reads TGTGCCAGCAGCCCTACAGGGGACTATGAAGCTTTCTTT. Translated, it gives CASSPTGDYEAFF. Together with reference TRBV7-2 and TRBJ1-1, the CDR3 gives the full variable domain: GAGVSQSPSNKVTEKGKDVELRCDPISGHTALYWYRQSLGQGLEFLIYFQGNSAPDKSGLPSDRFSAERTGGSVSTLTIQRTQQEDSAVYLCASSPTGDYEAFFGQGTRLTVV.

The CDR3 nucleotides are TGTGCCAGCAGTCTGGGGCGGAGTAATGAAAAACTGTTTTTT. It yields the protein CASSLGRSNEKLFF. This chain connects TRBV2 to TRBJ1-4; D may be TRBD1 (5 bases). The CDR3 totals 14 residues. The V end lost 5 bases, the J end lost 4 bases, and 11 bases lay between the germline ends. The germline gives CDR1 SNHLY, CDR2 FYNNEI.

This chain connects TRBV19 to TRBJ2-1; the D is unclear. This CDR3 region has 12 residues. The V end lost 7 bases, the J end lost 6 bases, and 10 bases lay between the germline ends. Germline-derived CDR1 and CDR2 are LNHDA and SQIVND (reference sequence). CDR3 bases: TGTGCCAGTACCTCCCCCCGCAATGAGCAGTTCTTC. Its translation: CASTSPRNEQFF.

The J gene is TRBJ2-7, the V gene TRBV6-1, with D possibly matching TRBD1 (6 bases). The CDR3 contains 15 residues. CDR1 and CDR2 (germline): MNHNS, SASEGT. Trimming removed 6 bases from V and 2 bases from J, with 17 bases in between. This CDR3 reads CASRNHREGTYEQYF. The CDR3 region has the DNA TGTGCCAGCAGGAACCACAGGGAAGGAACCTACGAGCAGTACTTC.

V gene TRBV7-2 combines with J gene TRBJ2-1; TRBD1 might be the D (5 bases). V lost 6 bases and J lost 3, with 12 bases in between. This CDR3 comprises 14 residues. Germline V lookup: CDR1 SGHTA, CDR2 FQGNSA. CDR3 sequence: CASRSQESYNEQFF. In DNA, the CDR3 is TGTGCCAGCAGGTCACAGGAGAGCTACAATGAGCAGTTCTTC.

This chain joins TRBV14 and TRBJ1-6; 11 nucleotides line up with TRBD1. This CDR3 has 16 residues. V was pared by 4 bases and J by 9 bases, with 8 bases of the junction left unmatched. Germline V gene lookup returns CDR1 SGHDN and CDR2 FVKESK. CDR3 residues: CASSPRPGQGGSPLHF. The CDR3 coding sequence is TGTGCCAGCAGCCCACGGCCGGGACAGGGGGGTTCACCCCTCCACTTT. The variable domain in full, completed from reference TRBV14 and TRBJ1-6, reads EAGVTQFPSHSVIEKGQTVTLRCDPISGHDNLYWYRRVMGKEIKFLLHFVKESKQDESGMPNNRFLAERTGGTYSTLKVQPAELEDSGVYFCASSPRPGQGGSPLHFGNGTRLTVT.

The CDR3 DNA follows: TGTGCCAGCAGCTCATATCCCGGGACAGGAAAAGGTAATGAGCAGTTCTTC. It is translated as CASSSYPGTGKGNEQFF. The gene calls are TRBV5-5 and TRBJ2-1, with 8 nucleotides matching TRBD1. Germline trimming cut 3 bases from V and 7 bases from J; bases unmatched to any gene: 15. CDR1 and CDR2 (germline): SGHKS, YYEKEE (reference sequence). The CDR3 has 17 residues. Full variable domain (outside the CDR3, taken from reference TRBV5-5 and TRBJ2-1): DAGVTQSPTHLIKTRGQQVTLRCSPISGHKSVSWYQQVLGQGPQFIFQYYEKEERGRGNFPDRFSARQFPNYSSELNVNALLLGDSALYLCASSSYPGTGKGNEQFFGPGTRLTVL.

The V call is TRBV13, the J call TRBJ2-3; D possibly corresponds to TRBD2 (6 bases). CDR1 is PRHDT, CDR2 FYEKMQ, per germline (reference sequence). The CDR3 covers 18 residues. V dropped 7 bases and J dropped 3 bases, with 26 bases sitting between them. The CDR3 is CASTLGRRGRISTDTQYF. CDR3 in DNA: TGTGCCAGCACTCTCGGCCGCCGGGGGAGGATAAGTACAGATACGCAGTATTTT.